The rows below give T cell receptor beta chains drawn from one sample of a study of early T cells in non-severe SARS-CoV-2 infection. TCRdb used MiXCR to reprocess the 5' RACE reads, holding one entry per CDR3 protein. The data contain about 39,000 distinct CDR3 sequences, 5.5% of them singletons. The specimen was whole blood, collected at baseline. The source is an adult who was a healthcare worker with PCR-confirmed SARS-CoV-2 infection or an uninfected control (not recorded which). Each CDR3 is given with its conserved first and last residue. Fields, in order: J gene, D gene, V gene, clone size, CDR3 DNA, CDR3 protein. The D gene is left open where the match is weak. Only some rows state a clone size, as once, few, many or a class for expanded clones.

j_call: TRBJ2-7; d_call: TRBD1; v_call: TRBV29-1; clone_size: many; cdr3_nt: TGCAGCGCCCAGACAGGGGCCAACGAGCAGTACTTC; cdr3_aa: CSAQTGANEQYF
j_call: TRBJ2-1; d_call: TRBD2; v_call: TRBV7-2; clone_size: many; cdr3_nt: TGTGCCAGCAGCACAGGACTAGCGGGAGAAGGTGAGCAGTTCTTC; cdr3_aa: CASSTGLAGEGEQFF
j_call: TRBJ2-3; d_call: -; v_call: TRBV7-3; clone_size: many; cdr3_nt: TGTGCCAGCAGCCCGTCGATTTCAGATACGCAGTATTTT; cdr3_aa: CASSPSISDTQYF
j_call: TRBJ2-5; d_call: -; v_call: TRBV5-4; clone_size: many; cdr3_nt: TGTGCCAGCTCCCAGGAACTCCAGGAGACCCAGTACTTC; cdr3_aa: CASSQELQETQYF
j_call: TRBJ2-3; d_call: -; v_call: TRBV13; clone_size: -; cdr3_nt: TGTGCCAGCAGCTCTAGCCTAGGGGGGCCAGATACGCAGTATTTT; cdr3_aa: CASSSSLGGPDTQYF
j_call: TRBJ2-5; d_call: TRBD2; v_call: TRBV7-9; clone_size: many; cdr3_nt: TGTGCCAGCAGCCCTCGGACTAGCGGGGGATTCCAAGAGACCCAGTACTTC; cdr3_aa: CASSPRTSGGFQETQYF
j_call: TRBJ2-2; d_call: -; v_call: TRBV7-2; clone_size: many; cdr3_nt: TGTGCCAGCAGCTCCGGACAGATCACCGGGGAGCTGTTTTTT; cdr3_aa: CASSSGQITGELFF
j_call: TRBJ1-2; d_call: -; v_call: TRBV7-2; clone_size: many; cdr3_nt: TGTGCCAGCAGCAATGATGGGACTTATGGCTACACCTTC; cdr3_aa: CASSNDGTYGYTF
j_call: TRBJ1-3; d_call: TRBD1; v_call: TRBV7-6; clone_size: many; cdr3_nt: TGTGCCAGCAGCTTAGAATGGGGGACAGCCCAATCTGGAAACACCATATATTTT; cdr3_aa: CASSLEWGTAQSGNTIYF
j_call: TRBJ2-3; d_call: -; v_call: TRBV29-1; clone_size: many; cdr3_nt: TGCAGCGTAGCCACAGATACGCAGTATTTT; cdr3_aa: CSVATDTQYF
j_call: TRBJ2-5; d_call: -; v_call: TRBV12-3/TRBV12-4; clone_size: many; cdr3_nt: TGTGCCAGCAGTCTCTCGGCGCAAGAGACCCAGTACTTC; cdr3_aa: CASSLSAQETQYF
j_call: TRBJ2-1; d_call: TRBD2; v_call: TRBV27; clone_size: many; cdr3_nt: TGTGCCAGCAGTCCCTCCCCGGGGCTAGCGGATCCGCTCTCCTACAATGAGCAGTTCTTC; cdr3_aa: CASSPSPGLADPLSYNEQFF
j_call: TRBJ2-7; d_call: -; v_call: TRBV28; clone_size: many; cdr3_nt: TGTGCCAGCATTCCACTCACTAGTACCTACGAGCAGTACTTC; cdr3_aa: CASIPLTSTYEQYF
j_call: TRBJ2-7; d_call: -; v_call: TRBV4-1; clone_size: -; cdr3_nt: TGCGCCAGCAGCCAAGCTTCGGGCCTGGGGCTCTACGAGCAGTACTTC; cdr3_aa: CASSQASGLGLYEQYF
j_call: TRBJ2-1; d_call: -; v_call: TRBV12-5; clone_size: many; cdr3_nt: TGTGCTAGTGGTTTGGTAGCAGGGACAGCCACGGAGGGGTACAATGAGCAGTTCTTC; cdr3_aa: CASGLVAGTATEGYNEQFF
j_call: TRBJ2-5; d_call: TRBD1; v_call: TRBV4-1; clone_size: many; cdr3_nt: TGCGCCAGCAGCCAAGATCTTCGAGCACAGGGGATAAAGTACTTC; cdr3_aa: CASSQDLRAQGIKYF
j_call: TRBJ1-6; d_call: TRBD1; v_call: TRBV5-1; clone_size: many; cdr3_nt: TGCGCCAGCAGCTCAGGACAGGGTGGTAATTCACCCCTCCACTTT; cdr3_aa: CASSSGQGGNSPLHF
j_call: TRBJ2-1; d_call: -; v_call: TRBV5-1; clone_size: few; cdr3_nt: TGCGCCAGCAGCTTGTCCGGAGACAATGAGCAGTTCTTC; cdr3_aa: CASSLSGDNEQFF
j_call: TRBJ2-1; d_call: -; v_call: TRBV6-5; clone_size: few; cdr3_nt: TGTGCCAGCACTCCAGCAAGGGCGAGGGGAAATGAGCAGTTCTTC; cdr3_aa: CASTPARARGNEQFF
j_call: TRBJ2-5; d_call: -; v_call: TRBV7-2; clone_size: -; cdr3_nt: TGTGCCAGCAGCACGTCCCTCGTAGAAGAGACCCAGTACTTC; cdr3_aa: CASSTSLVEETQYF
j_call: TRBJ1-1; d_call: -; v_call: TRBV3-1; clone_size: many; cdr3_nt: TGTGCCAGCAGTCGGGACCGATACACTGAAGCTTTCTTT; cdr3_aa: CASSRDRYTEAFF
j_call: TRBJ2-3; d_call: TRBD2; v_call: TRBV7-2; clone_size: many; cdr3_nt: TGTGCCAGCAGCTCAACTAGCGGGGGGTTCAGGGATACGCAGTATTTT; cdr3_aa: CASSSTSGGFRDTQYF
j_call: TRBJ2-3; d_call: -; v_call: TRBV5-1; clone_size: many; cdr3_nt: TGCGCCAGCAGCTCCAGAGGGTCGGACACAGATACGCAGTATTTT; cdr3_aa: CASSSRGSDTDTQYF
j_call: TRBJ2-1; d_call: TRBD2; v_call: TRBV3-1; clone_size: few; cdr3_nt: TGTGCCAGCAGCCAAGGGCGGGAGCCCTACAATGAGCAGTTCTTC; cdr3_aa: CASSQGREPYNEQFF
j_call: TRBJ2-1; d_call: -; v_call: TRBV6-2/TRBV6-3; clone_size: many; cdr3_nt: TGTGCCAGCAGATTTAGCGTTGGTGAGCAGTTCTTC; cdr3_aa: CASRFSVGEQFF
j_call: TRBJ2-1; d_call: -; v_call: TRBV5-1; clone_size: -; cdr3_nt: TGCGCCAGCAGCTCGTCGGGAGATTGGAGTAGTGAGCAGTTCTTC; cdr3_aa: CASSSSGDWSSEQFF
j_call: TRBJ2-7; d_call: -; v_call: TRBV12-3/TRBV12-4; clone_size: many; cdr3_nt: TGTGCCAGCAGTCACCTCAACGAGCAGTACTTC; cdr3_aa: CASSHLNEQYF
j_call: TRBJ1-2; d_call: -; v_call: TRBV19; clone_size: many; cdr3_nt: TGTGCCAGTAATTCGTGGAGACATGGCTACACCTTC; cdr3_aa: CASNSWRHGYTF
j_call: TRBJ2-3; d_call: -; v_call: TRBV15; clone_size: many; cdr3_nt: TGTGCCACCAGCATAGTAGATAGCACAGATACGCAGTATTTT; cdr3_aa: CATSIVDSTDTQYF
j_call: TRBJ1-5; d_call: -; v_call: TRBV20-1; clone_size: many; cdr3_nt: TGCAGTGCTAGAGTAAGTGATCAGCCCCAGCATTTT; cdr3_aa: CSARVSDQPQHF
j_call: TRBJ2-5; d_call: TRBD2; v_call: TRBV5-5; clone_size: many; cdr3_nt: TGTGCCAGCAGCTTAGAAGTAGCGGGGGGGAGAGAGACCCAGTACTTC; cdr3_aa: CASSLEVAGGRETQYF
j_call: TRBJ2-1; d_call: -; v_call: TRBV11-2; clone_size: many; cdr3_nt: TGTGCCAGCAGCCTGACATCCGAAGGACTACCTTACAATGAGCAGTTCTTC; cdr3_aa: CASSLTSEGLPYNEQFF
j_call: TRBJ2-7; d_call: -; v_call: TRBV5-5; clone_size: -; cdr3_nt: TGTGCCAGCAGCTACCGACGGGGCTCCTACGAGCAGTACTTC; cdr3_aa: CASSYRRGSYEQYF
j_call: TRBJ2-1; d_call: -; v_call: TRBV20-1; clone_size: -; cdr3_nt: TGCAGTGCTTGGAAGGGCAGGGGAGCCAATGAGCAGTTCTTC; cdr3_aa: CSAWKGRGANEQFF
j_call: TRBJ2-5; d_call: TRBD2; v_call: TRBV12-3/TRBV12-4; clone_size: many; cdr3_nt: TGTGCCAGCAGCCGGGGGGAAGAGACCCAGTACTTC; cdr3_aa: CASSRGEETQYF
j_call: TRBJ1-2; d_call: -; v_call: TRBV15; clone_size: -; cdr3_nt: TGTGCCACCAGCAGAGAGGACACCCTGGGCTACACCTTC; cdr3_aa: CATSREDTLGYTF
j_call: TRBJ2-7; d_call: -; v_call: TRBV20-1; clone_size: many; cdr3_nt: TGCAGTGCTGGATCCAGGGGTGACGAGCAGTACTTC; cdr3_aa: CSAGSRGDEQYF
j_call: TRBJ2-1; d_call: -; v_call: TRBV10-2; clone_size: many; cdr3_nt: TGCGCCAGCAGTGAGAGCGGACTCGATAAGGGTGAGCAGTTCTTC; cdr3_aa: CASSESGLDKGEQFF
j_call: TRBJ2-7; d_call: -; v_call: TRBV27; clone_size: few; cdr3_nt: TGTGCCTCGGTCGGGGGAGGAACATCCTACGAGCAGTACTTC; cdr3_aa: CASVGGGTSYEQYF
j_call: TRBJ2-1; d_call: -; v_call: TRBV19; clone_size: many; cdr3_nt: TGTGCCAGTAGTCCTACCCGGAGGGGGGTTGAGCAGTTCTTC; cdr3_aa: CASSPTRRGVEQFF
j_call: TRBJ2-5; d_call: TRBD2; v_call: TRBV7-2; clone_size: few; cdr3_nt: TGTGCCAGCAGCTTAGATAGCGGGGGGGCTAAGACCCAGTACTTC; cdr3_aa: CASSLDSGGAKTQYF
j_call: TRBJ2-1; d_call: -; v_call: TRBV29-1; clone_size: -; cdr3_nt: TGCAGCGTCGTAATCAATGAGCAGTTCTTC; cdr3_aa: CSVVINEQFF
j_call: TRBJ1-5; d_call: -; v_call: TRBV5-1; clone_size: few; cdr3_nt: TGCGCCAGCAGCTTGGAAGGAGGGAATCAGCCCCAGCATTTT; cdr3_aa: CASSLEGGNQPQHF
j_call: TRBJ2-7; d_call: TRBD2; v_call: TRBV7-9; clone_size: few; cdr3_nt: TGTGCCAGCAGCCCTATCGGACTAGCGGGAGGGCCCGCCCCTCACGAGCAGTACTTC; cdr3_aa: CASSPIGLAGGPAPHEQYF
j_call: TRBJ2-2; d_call: TRBD2; v_call: TRBV12-3/TRBV12-4; clone_size: many; cdr3_nt: TGTGCCAGCAGACCCGGGGGGGGAGGGCCTTCAGGCACCGGGGAGCTGTTTTTT; cdr3_aa: CASRPGGGGPSGTGELFF
j_call: TRBJ1-2; d_call: -; v_call: TRBV4-3; clone_size: many; cdr3_nt: TGCGCCAGCAGACCCTGGACAGCGCCCTTGTCTTATGGCTACACCTTC; cdr3_aa: CASRPWTAPLSYGYTF
j_call: TRBJ2-7; d_call: TRBD2; v_call: TRBV3-1; clone_size: many; cdr3_nt: TGTGCCAGCAGCCAAACCTCCCTAGCGGGAGGGCCGGTATTAGAGCAGTACTTC; cdr3_aa: CASSQTSLAGGPVLEQYF
j_call: TRBJ1-1; d_call: -; v_call: TRBV9; clone_size: many; cdr3_nt: TGTGCCAGCAGCGTAGGGTACTTCACTGAAGCTTTCTTT; cdr3_aa: CASSVGYFTEAFF
j_call: TRBJ2-1; d_call: -; v_call: TRBV29-1; clone_size: many; cdr3_nt: TGCAGCGTTGTAAAGGGGGGGCCTGAGTACAATGAGCAGTTCTTC; cdr3_aa: CSVVKGGPEYNEQFF
j_call: TRBJ1-1; d_call: -; v_call: TRBV4-1; clone_size: many; cdr3_nt: TGCGCCAGCAGCCATGGCCCAGTGGAAAGCACTGAAGCTTTCTTT; cdr3_aa: CASSHGPVESTEAFF